This is a list of T cell receptor beta chains from one sample in a study of human T cells and chemical hapten exposure. TCRdb processed the RACE reads anew with MiXCR; each CDR3 protein has one entry. The sample carries about 80,000 distinct CDR3 sequences, 7% to 8% recorded once. Sequences were derived from whole blood, sampled in connection with sensitization to the hapten diphenylcyclopropenone (DPC). These receptors were obtained from a woman aged 25 to 39 with alopecia areata. Some clones in this sample may be carry-over from other donors' samples. CDR3s include the opening cysteine and the closing phenylalanine or tryptophan. The order of the fields is J gene, V gene, clone size, D gene, CDR3 DNA, CDR3 protein. A D gene is named only where the DNA matches it firmly. Not every row has a clone size; where given, it reads once, few, many or a size class.

j_gene: TRBJ1-1
v_gene: TRBV2
abundance: many
d_gene: TRBD1
CDR3nt: TGTGCCAGTACTAACAGGGGAACGGAAGCTTTCTTT
CDR3aa: CASTNRGTEAFF

j_gene: TRBJ1-1
v_gene: TRBV20-1
abundance: few
d_gene: -
CDR3nt: TGCAGTGCCACCCAGGGTAGCGGATACACTGAAGCTTTCTTT
CDR3aa: CSATQGSGYTEAFF

j_gene: TRBJ1-2
v_gene: TRBV21-1
abundance: -
d_gene: -
CDR3nt: TGTGCCAGCAGCAAAGTGGGAAAAGGACAGGACCGGGAAAAGAGGGCCAACTATGGCTACACCTTC
CDR3aa: CASSKVGKGQDREKRANYGYTF

j_gene: TRBJ2-3
v_gene: TRBV5-1
abundance: many
d_gene: -
CDR3nt: TGCGCCAGCAGCTTGACGGGGGAGACAGATACGCAGTATTTT
CDR3aa: CASSLTGETDTQYF

j_gene: TRBJ2-1
v_gene: TRBV6-4
abundance: many
d_gene: -
CDR3nt: TGTGCCAGCAGTGACTCGCGGGCCAGCTCCTACAATGAGCAGTTCTTC
CDR3aa: CASSDSRASSYNEQFF

j_gene: TRBJ2-1
v_gene: TRBV20-1
abundance: few
d_gene: TRBD1
CDR3nt: TGCAGTGCTAGAGGGACAGGGTGCGGTGAGCAGTTCTTC
CDR3aa: CSARGTGCGEQFF

j_gene: TRBJ1-6
v_gene: TRBV7-9
abundance: few
d_gene: TRBD1
CDR3nt: TGTGCCAGCAGCTTTGGGACAGGGTATAATTCACCCCTCCACTTT
CDR3aa: CASSFGTGYNSPLHF

j_gene: TRBJ2-7
v_gene: TRBV9
abundance: many
d_gene: -
CDR3nt: TGTGCCAGCAGCGTAGGGGCGGGGGCGAGCCCTTACTACGAGCAGTACTTC
CDR3aa: CASSVGAGASPYYEQYF

j_gene: TRBJ1-1
v_gene: TRBV30
abundance: many
d_gene: -
CDR3nt: TGTGCCTGGAGTGTAACTGAAAACACTGAAGCTTTCTTT
CDR3aa: CAWSVTENTEAFF

j_gene: TRBJ1-1
v_gene: TRBV11-2
abundance: many
d_gene: -
CDR3nt: TGTGCCAGCAGCCAGGACCAGAACACTGAAGCTTTCTTT
CDR3aa: CASSQDQNTEAFF

j_gene: TRBJ2-6
v_gene: TRBV5-1
abundance: -
d_gene: -
CDR3nt: TGCGCCAGCAGCTTGGCGGGCGGAAGCTCTGGGGCCAACGTCCTGACTTTC
CDR3aa: CASSLAGGSSGANVLTF

j_gene: TRBJ1-6
v_gene: TRBV7-2
abundance: few
d_gene: -
CDR3nt: TGTGCCAGCAGCCTGGCTGGGGGCTCCTTGATTGGAGACCTCCACTTT
CDR3aa: CASSLAGGSLIGDLHF

j_gene: TRBJ1-4
v_gene: TRBV7-8
abundance: few
d_gene: -
CDR3nt: TGTGCCAGCAGCTTAGGGACACCTTCAACTAATGAAAAACTGTTTTTT
CDR3aa: CASSLGTPSTNEKLFF

j_gene: TRBJ1-2
v_gene: TRBV7-2
abundance: few
d_gene: -
CDR3nt: TGTGCCAGCAGCTTACCGACAGTTCCCAACTATGGCTACACCTTC
CDR3aa: CASSLPTVPNYGYTF

j_gene: TRBJ2-3
v_gene: TRBV5-6
abundance: many
d_gene: -
CDR3nt: TGTGCCAGCAGGAGACGGAGCACAGATACGCAGTATTTT
CDR3aa: CASRRRSTDTQYF

j_gene: TRBJ1-2
v_gene: TRBV6-1
abundance: -
d_gene: TRBD1
CDR3nt: TGTGCCAGCAGTGGCAGGGGGCCGCAGAACTATGGCTACACCTTC
CDR3aa: CASSGRGPQNYGYTF

j_gene: TRBJ2-5
v_gene: TRBV29-1
abundance: -
d_gene: TRBD2
CDR3nt: TGCAGCGTTGCGGGAGGCACCTTGGGAGAGACCCAGTACTTC
CDR3aa: CSVAGGTLGETQYF

j_gene: TRBJ2-6
v_gene: TRBV7-3
abundance: -
d_gene: TRBD1
CDR3nt: TGTGCCAGCAGTAAGACAGGGTTACCCTCTGGGGCCAACGTCCTGACTTTC
CDR3aa: CASSKTGLPSGANVLTF

j_gene: TRBJ2-3
v_gene: TRBV5-1
abundance: once
d_gene: TRBD1
CDR3nt: TGCGCCAGCAGCCAACGACAGGGGAAGGGGGATACGCAGTATTTT
CDR3aa: CASSQRQGKGDTQYF

j_gene: TRBJ1-1
v_gene: TRBV7-2
abundance: few
d_gene: -
CDR3nt: TGTGCCAGCAGCTTAGACTCGCTACACACAGGGACGAACACTGAAGCTTTCTTT
CDR3aa: CASSLDSLHTGTNTEAFF

j_gene: TRBJ2-1
v_gene: TRBV10-3
abundance: many
d_gene: TRBD2
CDR3nt: TGTGCCATCATGGGACTAGCGGGGGGTGAGCAGTTCTTC
CDR3aa: CAIMGLAGGEQFF

j_gene: TRBJ2-3
v_gene: TRBV3-1
abundance: many
d_gene: TRBD1
CDR3nt: TGTGCCAGCAGCCGGTTAGCGACAGGGAGCACAGATACGCAGTATTTT
CDR3aa: CASSRLATGSTDTQYF

j_gene: TRBJ2-3
v_gene: TRBV29-1
abundance: many
d_gene: -
CDR3nt: TGCAGCGTTGAAGCGTCGGGCACAGATACGCAGTATTTT
CDR3aa: CSVEASGTDTQYF

j_gene: TRBJ2-7
v_gene: TRBV29-1
abundance: -
d_gene: -
CDR3nt: TGCAGCGTTAGGCCGAGGGCGGTCGGATCCTACGAGCAGTACTTC
CDR3aa: CSVRPRAVGSYEQYF

j_gene: TRBJ2-1
v_gene: TRBV4-1
abundance: many
d_gene: -
CDR3nt: TGCGCCAGCAGCCAAGGACGAGAGGGGAGACCAGAGTTCTTC
CDR3aa: CASSQGREGRPEFF

j_gene: TRBJ2-6
v_gene: TRBV6-5
abundance: many
d_gene: -
CDR3nt: TGTGCCAGCAGTTATACTCGAGCAGGGGCTGGGGCCAACGTCCTGACTTTC
CDR3aa: CASSYTRAGAGANVLTF

j_gene: TRBJ2-1
v_gene: TRBV6-5
abundance: many
d_gene: TRBD2
CDR3nt: TGTGCCAGCAAGCGGGGACCTTACAATGAGCAGTTCTTC
CDR3aa: CASKRGPYNEQFF

j_gene: TRBJ1-1
v_gene: TRBV19
abundance: many
d_gene: -
CDR3nt: TGTGCCAGTACGGACTTATCCCTGAACACTGAAGCTTTCTTT
CDR3aa: CASTDLSLNTEAFF

j_gene: TRBJ1-5
v_gene: TRBV12-2
abundance: many
d_gene: -
CDR3nt: TGTGCAAGTCGCGTCATTCTAGGGTATAGCAATCAGCCCCAGCATTTT
CDR3aa: CASRVILGYSNQPQHF

j_gene: TRBJ1-5
v_gene: TRBV11-2
abundance: -
d_gene: -
CDR3nt: TGTGCCAGCTCCGACCAGGATCAGCCCCAGCATTTT
CDR3aa: CASSDQDQPQHF

j_gene: TRBJ1-1
v_gene: TRBV6-5
abundance: many
d_gene: TRBD1
CDR3nt: TGTGCCAGCAGTTACGGGGGACAGATAAACACTGAAGCTTTCTTT
CDR3aa: CASSYGGQINTEAFF

j_gene: TRBJ1-2
v_gene: TRBV25-1
abundance: -
d_gene: -
CDR3nt: TGTGCCAGCAGTGGACAGTCCGGCTATGGCTACACCTTC
CDR3aa: CASSGQSGYGYTF

j_gene: TRBJ2-2
v_gene: TRBV30
abundance: many
d_gene: TRBD1
CDR3nt: TGTGCCTGGAGTGGGGGACAGGGGGTAACCGGGGAGCTGTTTTTT
CDR3aa: CAWSGGQGVTGELFF

j_gene: TRBJ2-7
v_gene: TRBV7-9
abundance: many
d_gene: TRBD1
CDR3nt: TGTGCCAGCAGCTTTGGGACAGGGTCAGCCGAGCAGTACTTC
CDR3aa: CASSFGTGSAEQYF

j_gene: TRBJ2-3
v_gene: TRBV3-1
abundance: many
d_gene: -
CDR3nt: TGTGCCAGCAGCCAGAACACAGATACGCAGTATTTT
CDR3aa: CASSQNTDTQYF

j_gene: TRBJ2-5
v_gene: TRBV30
abundance: few
d_gene: -
CDR3nt: TGTGCCTGGAGTGGGTCCCGAGAGACCCAGTACTTC
CDR3aa: CAWSGSRETQYF

j_gene: TRBJ2-1
v_gene: TRBV12-3/TRBV12-4
abundance: -
d_gene: -
CDR3nt: TGTGCCAGCAGTCGATCCAGGGACCACTCCAGTGAGCAGTTCTTC
CDR3aa: CASSRSRDHSSEQFF

j_gene: TRBJ1-6
v_gene: TRBV4-2
abundance: many
d_gene: TRBD1
CDR3nt: TGTGCCAGCAGCCAAGAAAGCGAGGGGACAGGCCATTCACCCCTCCACTTT
CDR3aa: CASSQESEGTGHSPLHF

j_gene: TRBJ1-3
v_gene: TRBV29-1
abundance: -
d_gene: -
CDR3nt: TGCAGCGTTGTTTCTGGAAACACCATATATTTT
CDR3aa: CSVVSGNTIYF

j_gene: TRBJ1-1
v_gene: TRBV24-1
abundance: few
d_gene: -
CDR3nt: TGTGCCACCAGTGATGGGGCTGAAGCTTTCTTT
CDR3aa: CATSDGAEAFF

j_gene: TRBJ1-2
v_gene: TRBV13
abundance: many
d_gene: -
CDR3nt: TGTGCCAGCAGCTCCCCATCGGATGGGAGCTACACCTTC
CDR3aa: CASSSPSDGSYTF

j_gene: TRBJ1-5
v_gene: TRBV18
abundance: many
d_gene: TRBD1
CDR3nt: TGTGCCAGCTCACCTGGGACAGGCGGCAATCAGCCCCAGCATTTT
CDR3aa: CASSPGTGGNQPQHF

j_gene: TRBJ2-2
v_gene: TRBV20-1
abundance: many
d_gene: -
CDR3nt: TGCAGTGCTAGACGAACAGGGTCCCCCGGGGAGCTGTTTTTT
CDR3aa: CSARRTGSPGELFF